One sample yielded the 14 T cell receptor beta chains listed below, sequenced in a study of vaccination effects on CD4 cells after COVID-19. Assay used: immunoSEQ multiplex PCR; TCRdb lists only in-frame clones, some missing. The sample contains around 65,000 clones, around four fifths of which appear only once. Sequencing followed a ViraFEST assay step that expanded antigen-specific CD4+ T cells with viral peptide pools. Subsequent to about 10 days of culture, CD4+ T cells were isolated. Each participant was given two doses of one vaccine (BNT162b2 or mRNA-1273). What these receptors recognize is not known. Sequencing was performed on CD4+ T cells from PBMCs cultured with HCoV-229E spike peptides, taken after COVID-19 vaccination. These receptors were obtained from a human donor who received a COVID-19 vaccine.

The chain joins TRBV14 to TRBJ1-1; the D gene is possibly TRBD1 (6 bases). CDR3 length: 14 amino acids. The V end was cut by 2 bases, the J end by 5 bases, with 12 bases between. The germline CDR1 and CDR2 sequences are SGHDN and FVKESK. CDR3 nucleotide sequence: TGTGCCAGCAGCCAACAGGGGATCCGGACTGAAGCTTTCTTT. Translation gives CASSQQGIRTEAFF.

This sequence joins TRBV11-3 and TRBJ2-1, with 10 bases fitting TRBD2. With V trimmed by 3 bases and J by 4 bases, 9 bases remained unmatched. Germline-derived CDR1 and CDR2 are SGHNT and YENEEA. The CDR3 covers 17 residues. The CDR3 DNA reads as TGTGCCAGCAGCTTGAGGTCAAAGCGGGGGGGTTACAATGAGCAGTTCTTC. This translates into CASSLRSKRGGYNEQFF.

V gene TRBV11-3 combines with J gene TRBJ2-5; TRBD2 aligns across 13 bases. V shed 3 bases and J 5 bases; nucleotides not matched to a gene: 3. Germline V gene lookup returns CDR1 SGHNT and CDR2 YENEEA. The CDR3 has 15 residues. CDR3 region: CASSLGLAGRETQYF. CDR3 in DNA: TGTGCCAGCAGCTTGGGACTAGCGGGGAGGGAGACCCAGTACTTC.

V and J are TRBV6-2 or TRBV6-3 and TRBJ2-7; D perhaps matches TRBD2 (5 bases). Trimming stripped 6 bases from V and 3 bases from J, with 15 bases between. This CDR3 spans 14 amino acids. Germline V lookup: CDR1 MNHEY, CDR2 SVGEGT. Here the CDR3 reads CASSSDGDLYEQYV. In DNA form, the CDR3 reads TGTGCCAGCAGCAGCGACGGGGATCTCTACGAGCAGTACGTC.

This chain links TRBV9 with TRBJ2-5; 8 bases fit TRBD2. This CDR3 has 14 residues. Trimming cost V 0 bases and J 5 bases; bases outside gene matches: 3. In germline, CDR1 is SGDLS, CDR2 YYNGEE. CDR3 loop: CASSVGRGGETQYF. The CDR3 DNA follows: TGTGCCAGCAGCGTAGGCCGGGGGGGGGAGACCCAGTACTTC.

This chain uses TRBV12-5 with TRBJ1-2; a weak D match, TRBD1 (5 bases). V dropped 5 bases and J dropped 5 bases, with 15 bases sitting between them. Germline CDR1 reads LGHNT; CDR2 reads FRNRAP. The CDR3 length is 14 residues. The CDR3 loop is CASGAPGPLYGYTF. CDR3 nucleotides: TGTGCTAGTGGTGCCCCGGGACCTCTATATGGCTACACCTTC.

The chain joins TRBV7-9 to TRBJ2-7; D remains unclear. Germline-derived CDR1 and CDR2 are SEHNR and FQNEAQ (reference sequence). There are 13 residues in the CDR3. Trimming removed 0 bases from V and 0 bases from J, with 3 bases in between. CDR3 in DNA: TGTGCCAGCAGCTTAGCGGGCTCCTACGAGCAGTACGTC. Translation: CASSLAGSYEQYV.

The chain employs TRBV12-3 or TRBV12-4 and TRBJ2-2; D is unclear. The CDR3 has 13 residues. Trimming took 7 bases from V and 3 from J, leaving 9 bases between them. CDR3 region: CASNLHYTGELFF. Here the CDR3 DNA reads TGTGCCAGCAACCTACACTACACCGGGGAGCTGTTTTTT.

The CDR3 DNA reads TGTGCCAGCAGCACCCTAAGGAGGCATGACTATGGCTACACCTTC. Its protein is CASSTLRRHDYGYTF. The chain is built from TRBV5-8 and TRBJ1-2; D not resolved. CDR1 SGHTS and CDR2 YDEGEE come from the germline V gene. The CDR3 loop spans 15 amino acids. V dropped 4 bases and J dropped 3 bases, with 16 bases sitting between them.

V is TRBV4-1 and J is TRBJ1-5; unclear D gene. Trimming took off 4 bases at V and 4 bases at J, with 14 bases between the two ends. CDR3 size: 15 residues. Germline V CDR1 and CDR2: MGHRA, YSYEKL. CDR3 bases: TGCGCCAGCAGCCGGACCGGGCCGCTAAATCAGCCCCAGCATTTT. Translation gives CASSRTGPLNQPQHF.

This chain joins TRBV6-4 and TRBJ2-2; 9 bases fit TRBD1. The V and J ends lost 5 bases and 4 bases, in that order; junction bases with no gene match: 5. Per germline, CDR1 MRHNA and CDR2 SNTAGT. The CDR3 loop spans 15 amino acids. The CDR3 spells CASSPDRGTTGELFF. The CDR3 DNA follows: TGTGCCAGCAGTCCCGACAGGGGGACCACCGGGGAGCTGTTTTTT.

This chain connects TRBV6-5 to TRBJ2-7; unclear D gene. The V end was cut by 5 bases, the J end by 5 bases, with 16 bases between. This CDR3 spans 14 amino acids. Germline assignment: CDR1 MNHEY and CDR2 SVGAGI. CDR3 protein: CASSPNHNLHEQYV. CDR3 coding DNA: TGTGCCAGCAGTCCGAACCACAATTTACACGAGCAGTACGTC.

V and J are TRBV4-3 and TRBJ1-2; unclear D gene. V lost 5 bases, J lost 7 bases, and 17 bases lay in between. Germline V gene sequence: CDR1 LGHNA, CDR2 YSLEER. The CDR3 totals 14 residues. CDR3 coding DNA: TGCGCCAGCAGCTCTGAGTGGGGTGGGAGTGGCTACACCTTC. Its protein is CASSSEWGGSGYTF.

This clone appeared once. The rearrangement uses TRBV10-3 and TRBJ1-1, with D possibly matching TRBD1 (5 bases). Between the trimmed V and J ends, which lost 9 bases and 3 bases, there was a span of 11 bases. The germline gives CDR1 ENHRY, CDR2 SYGVKD. This CDR3 has 12 residues. The CDR3: CAIGARDTEAFF. The DNA of the CDR3 is TGTGCCATAGGGGCGAGGGACACTGAAGCTTTCTTT.